The next 28 T cell receptor beta chains were all read from a single sample in a study of blood T cell repertoires in COVID-19. The data were produced by immunoSEQ multiplex PCR, yet TCRdb's version contains in-frame clones alone and is incomplete. The data show some 350,000 clones, about 86% seen once. Sequencing was carried out using peripheral blood. The receptors were gathered from a man aged 25 to 40 with active or convalescent COVID-19.

V and J are TRBV15 and TRBJ2-2; 7 positions agree with TRBD2. The germline CDR1 and CDR2 sequences are LNHNV and YYDKDF (reference sequence). V was pared by 9 bases and J by 4 bases, with 5 bases of the junction left unmatched. The CDR3 has 13 amino acids. CDR3 residues: CATGGGATGELFF. The CDR3 DNA is TGTGCCACTGGCGGGGGAGCCACCGGGGAGCTGTTTTTT.

The gene calls are TRBV19 and TRBJ2-3; tentative D call: TRBD1 (5 bases). The CDR3 is 13 residues long. Germline CDR1 reads LNHDA; CDR2 reads SQIVND (reference sequence). V gave up 7 bases and J gave up 6 bases, with 14 bases separating them. The CDR3 is CASNPRRGDTQYF. CDR3 bases: TGTGCCAGTAACCCCCGAAGGGGCGATACGCAGTATTTT.

The V call is TRBV15, the J call TRBJ1-5, with D unresolved. The germline V and J ends were trimmed by 1 base and 4 bases, with 8 bases remaining between them. Germline assignment: CDR1 LNHNV and CDR2 YYDKDF (reference sequence). The length of the CDR3 is 14 residues. As DNA, the CDR3 is TGTGCCACCAGCAGAGTGGGCAGGAATCAGCCCCAGCATTTT. Amino acids: CATSRVGRNQPQHF.

This clone showed up many times. The chain has TRBV5-4 and TRBJ1-1; D may be TRBD1 (5 bases). V shed 2 bases and J shed 1 base, with 9 bases lying between them. This CDR3 contains 14 residues. Germline assignment: CDR1 SGHNT and CDR2 YYREEE (reference sequence). CDR3 sequence reads: CASSLGGTNTEAFF. Written as DNA, the CDR3 is TGTGCCAGCAGCTTAGGAGGGACGAACACTGAAGCTTTCTTT.

This clone occurred a few times. The chain recombines TRBV4-1 with TRBJ1-1, with D possibly matching TRBD1 (5 bases). The CDR3 extends over 14 amino acids. Germline V CDR1 and CDR2: MGHRA, YSYEKL. The V end lost 4 bases, the J end lost 1 base, and 10 bases lay between the germline ends. The CDR3 is CASSLQDQNTEAFF. The CDR3 DNA sequence: TGCGCCAGCAGCCTACAGGATCAGAACACTGAAGCTTTCTTT.

This clone was counted between two and nine times. CDR3 region: CASSLSLGDSSNYGYTF. Here the CDR3 DNA reads TGTGCCAGCAGTTTATCCCTTGGGGACAGCTCGAACTATGGCTACACCTTC. This chain links TRBV28 with TRBJ1-2; TRBD1 matches at 7 bases. The germline CDR1 and CDR2 sequences are MDHEN and SYDVKM. This CDR3 is 17 amino acids long. Losses at the gene ends were 1 base for V and 2 bases for J; bases not matched to a gene: 10.

The gene calls are TRBV19 and TRBJ1-2, with 7 bases aligning to TRBD1. CDR3 length: 12 residues. Germline CDR1 and CDR2: LNHDA and SQIVND (reference sequence). The V and J ends lost 3 bases and 8 bases, in that order; junction bases with no gene match: 3. CDR3 residues: CASSMEGQGYTF. In DNA, the CDR3 is TGTGCCAGTAGTATGGAGGGACAGGGCTACACCTTC.

The chain uses TRBV4-3 and TRBJ2-7, with D possibly TRBD1 on 6 matching bases. CDR3 size: 14 residues. The V end was cut by 3 bases, the J end by 3 bases, with 12 bases between. The germline V gene encodes CDR1 LGHNA and CDR2 YSLEER. The CDR3 spells CASSQGTGNYEQYF. The CDR3 DNA is TGCGCCAGCAGCCAGGGTACAGGGAACTACGAGCAGTACTTC.

This CDR3 is CASSLASTSNIQYF. For the CDR3, the DNA is TGCGCCAGCAGCTTGGCTAGCACCTCAAACATTCAGTACTTC. The V and J genes are TRBV5-1 and TRBJ2-4; D possibly corresponds to TRBD2 (5 bases). Germline-derived CDR1 and CDR2 are SGHRS and YFSETQ. Trimming left V 0 bases short and J 6 bases short, with 10 bases between. The CDR3 is 14 amino acids.

This clone showed up just once. The chain recombines TRBV6-5 with TRBJ2-2; TRBD1 matches at 7 bases. Germline assignment: CDR1 MNHEY and CDR2 SVGAGI. Unmatched junction bases numbered 2, after V lost 6 bases and J lost 1 base. This CDR3 contains 14 residues. CDR3 region: CASRRQGNTGELFF. Written as DNA, the CDR3 is TGTGCCAGCAGGCGACAGGGGAACACCGGGGAGCTGTTTTTT.

This rearrangement joins TRBV18 to TRBJ1-1; D is ambiguous. Germline V gene sequence: CDR1 KGHSH, CDR2 LQKENI. The CDR3 totals 14 residues. The V end was cut by 4 bases, the J end by 5 bases, with 14 bases between. The CDR3 nucleotides are TGTGCCAGCTCACTCAATCGGGGAGAAACTGAAGCTTTCTTT. It is translated as CASSLNRGETEAFF.

The genes are TRBV7-6 and TRBJ2-1; the match to TRBD2 covers 14 bases. CDR1 and CDR2 from the germline V gene are SGHVS and FNYEAQ. The J segment lost 9 bases and the V segment lost 6 bases, leaving 16 bases of the junction unmatched. The CDR3 spans 18 residues. Here the CDR3 reads CASRTSRGGLAGEGEQFF. The DNA of the CDR3 is TGTGCCAGCAGAACATCTAGGGGGGGACTAGCGGGAGAGGGTGAGCAGTTCTTC.

This rearrangement joins TRBV25-1 to TRBJ2-1; 7 bases align to TRBD1. This CDR3 is built from 15 residues. From germline, CDR1 is MGHDK and CDR2 SYGVNS. J was trimmed by 2 bases and V by 6 bases; bases with no gene match: 7. The CDR3 sequence: CASRTDREAYNEQFF. CDR3 sequence (DNA): TGTGCCAGCAGGACTGACAGGGAAGCCTACAATGAGCAGTTCTTC.

The CDR3 protein is CASGGQGPNTEAFF. DNA for the CDR3: TGCGCCAGCGGGGGACAGGGGCCGAACACTGAAGCTTTCTTT. V and J are TRBV5-1 and TRBJ1-1, with 10 nucleotides matching TRBD1. The junction had 4 bases not matched to a gene; V was cut back by 7 bases and J by 1 base. CDR3 length: 14 amino acids. Looked up from germline, CDR1 is SGHRS and CDR2 is YFSETQ. The full variable domain, in which reference TRBV5-1 and TRBJ1-1 provide the parts outside the CDR3, is KAGVTQTPRYLIKTRGQQVTLSCSPISGHRSVSWYQQTPGQGLQFLFEYFSETQRNKGNFPGRFSGRQFSNSRSEMNVSTLELGDSALYLCASGGQGPNTEAFFGQGTRLTVV.

Written as DNA, the CDR3 is TGTGCCTGGAGGCCAACAGGGGCCTATGGCTACACCTTC. This codes for CAWRPTGAYGYTF. The chain employs TRBV30 and TRBJ1-2; the match to TRBD1 covers 7 bases. The junction had 5 bases not matched to a gene; V was cut back by 3 bases and J by 4 bases. This CDR3 region has 13 residues. The germline gives CDR1 GTSNPN, CDR2 SVGIG (reference sequence).

The V gene is TRBV5-6, the J gene TRBJ1-1; D is perhaps TRBD1 (6 bases). Germline CDR1 SGHDT, CDR2 YYEEEE. The CDR3 consists of 15 residues. V was pared by 2 bases and J by 1 base, with 12 bases between. CDR3 nucleotides: TGTGCCAGCAGCTTTTGGGACACAGCGAACACTGAAGCTTTCTTT. It codes for CASSFWDTANTEAFF. Combining the CDR3 with reference TRBV5-6 and TRBJ1-1 gives the whole variable domain DAGVTQSPTHLIKTRGQQVTLRCSPKSGHDTVSWYQQALGQGPQFIFQYYEEEERQRGNFPDRFSGHQFPNYSSELNVNALLLGDSALYLCASSFWDTANTEAFFGQGTRLTVV.

Here the CDR3 reads CASSPGTSMYEQFF. The CDR3 nucleotides are TGTGCCAGCAGCCCCGGGACTAGTATGTATGAGCAGTTCTTC. This chain links TRBV9 with TRBJ2-1; TRBD2 matches at 8 bases. The CDR3 is made up of 14 amino acids. V was clipped by 4 bases and J by 8 bases; unmatched bases: 8. CDR1 is SGDLS and CDR2 is YYNGEE in the germline V gene.

The gene calls are TRBV5-1 and TRBJ2-3, with TRBD2 as a possible D gene (6 bases). Germline lookup yields CDR1 SGHRS and CDR2 YFSETQ. V gave up 0 bases and J gave up 0 bases, with 11 bases separating them. The CDR3 has 16 amino acids. CDR3: CASSLEAGKSTDTQYF. The DNA of the CDR3 is TGCGCCAGCAGCTTGGAGGCGGGGAAGAGCACAGATACGCAGTATTTT.

This clone has just a few counts. The gene calls are TRBV7-3 and TRBJ2-1; 14 bases match TRBD2. The CDR3 runs 15 residues. CDR1 and CDR2 from the germline V gene are SGHTA and FQGTGA. Trimming took 5 bases from V and 5 from J; bases not matched to a gene: 2. DNA of the CDR3: TGTGCCAGCAGCCGACTAGCGGGAGGGGACAATGAGCAGTTCTTC. It is translated as CASSRLAGGDNEQFF.

The chain has TRBV10-2 and TRBJ2-2; weak D call: TRBD1 (7 bases). Germline V gene data show CDR1 as WSHSY and CDR2 as SAAADI. This CDR3 is 14 amino acids long. Trimming cost V 3 bases and J 5 bases, with 10 bases left between them. In DNA form, the CDR3 reads TGCGCCAGCAGTGAACAGGGGAGGACCGGGGAGCTGTTTTTT. The encoded protein is CASSEQGRTGELFF.

The CDR3 is CASSVYRGHLDTEAFF. The CDR3 region has the DNA TGTGCCAGCAGCGTTTACAGGGGGCACTTGGACACTGAAGCTTTCTTT. The chain employs TRBV5-5 and TRBJ1-1, with 9 bases lining up with TRBD1. Germline-derived CDR1 and CDR2 are SGHKS and YYEKEE (reference sequence). The CDR3 covers 16 residues. The trim removed 4 bases at V and 3 bases at J, leaving 10 bases unmatched.

The V and J genes are TRBV15 and TRBJ2-1; D is perhaps TRBD1 (6 bases). V was pared by 0 bases and J by 8 bases, with 11 bases between. Germline values: CDR1 LNHNV, CDR2 YYDKDF (reference sequence). The CDR3 covers 14 residues. The CDR3 protein is CATSRDPSGDEQFF. CDR3 in DNA: TGTGCCACCAGCAGAGATCCCTCAGGGGATGAGCAGTTCTTC.

This chain connects TRBV7-2 to TRBJ2-5, with 7 bases identical to TRBD2. CDR3 length: 14 residues. With V trimmed by 5 bases and J by 1 base, 4 bases remained unmatched. Germline CDR1 and CDR2: SGHTA and FQGNSA. CDR3 loop: CASSKGLTQETQYF. In nucleotides, the CDR3 is TGTGCCAGCAGCAAGGGACTAACCCAAGAGACCCAGTACTTC.

This clone came up once. V is TRBV15 and J is TRBJ2-7; no firm D call. V dropped 3 bases and J dropped 5 bases, with 8 bases sitting between them. The CDR3 has 12 amino acids. Germline V gene data show CDR1 as LNHNV and CDR2 as YYDKDF (reference sequence). Here the CDR3 reads CATSRALNEQYF. In DNA form, the CDR3 reads TGTGCCACCAGCAGGGCCTTGAACGAGCAGTACTTC.

This chain uses TRBV28 with TRBJ1-1; D possibly corresponds to TRBD1 (5 bases). The CDR3 contains 14 residues. Deletions cut 2 bases from V and 0 bases from J, with 7 bases between. CDR1 is MDHEN and CDR2 is SYDVKM in the germline V gene. CDR3: CASSLEQVNTEAFF. The DNA for the CDR3 is TGTGCCAGCAGTTTAGAACAGGTGAACACTGAAGCTTTCTTT.

Notes on this clone: At one boundary the junction diverges from the germline segment, which might be a read error. The chain recombines TRBV5-8 with TRBJ1-1, with D unresolved. CDR3 length: 12 amino acids. Germline V gives CDR1 SGHTS, CDR2 YDEGEE. The CDR3 sequence: CASTLLGTEAFF. The DNA for the CDR3 is TGTGCCAGCACCTTGCTCGGCACTGAAGCTTTCTTT. Supplemented by reference TRBV5-8 and TRBJ1-1, the full variable domain reads EAGVTQSPTHLIKTRGQQATLRCSPISGHTSVYWYQQALGLGLQFLLWYDEGEERNRGNFPPRFSGRQFPNYSSELNVNALELEDSALYLCASTLLGTEAFFGQGTRLTVV.

The chain uses TRBV11-1 and TRBJ2-3; D unresolved. Germline V gives CDR1 SGHAT, CDR2 FQDESV (reference sequence). V was cut by 8 bases and J by 1 base, with 10 bases left in between. CDR3 length: 13 residues. DNA of the CDR3: TGTGCCAGCCTAATAGAAGGCACAGATACGCAGTATTTT. The encoded protein is CASLIEGTDTQYF.

This rearrangement joins TRBV5-6 to TRBJ1-1; 7 bases align to TRBD1. CDR3 length: 16 amino acids. The germline V gene has CDR1 SGHDT and CDR2 YYEEEE. V was clipped by 4 bases and J by 4 bases; unmatched bases: 13. CDR3 DNA: TGTGCCAGCAGCCCTCTTTGGACAGGACGGGGCACTGAAGCTTTCTTT. Protein sequence: CASSPLWTGRGTEAFF.